This TCR beta chain was sequenced in a study of shared clonotypes between healthy human individuals. The V and J ends lost 1 base and 2 bases respectively, with 6 bases between them. The CDR3 covers 13 residues. Germline loops: CDR1 SGHKS, CDR2 YYEKEE (reference sequence). At a deep level, the assay was run. The data were produced by immunoSEQ multiplex PCR, yet TCRdb's version contains in-frame clones alone and is incomplete. The data show 2 million or so clones, 90% to 95% seen once. Subsets obtained from CD4+ cells comprised CD45RA+ naive and CD45RA-negative memory cells. The sequencing sample was made of naive CD4+ T cells sorted from blood. The subset was: CD45RA+ positively selected. This TCR was sampled from a man aged 18-30 years in good health. The gene calls are TRBV5-5 and TRBJ1-2; D gene uncertain. The CDR3 nucleotides read TGTGCCAGCAGCTTGTTAGAGAACTATGGCTACACCTTC. This gives the protein CASSLLENYGYTF.